Following are 13 T cell receptor beta chains from one sample sequenced in a study of PD-1 blockade in classical Hodgkin lymphoma (dated by TCRdb to the early 2020s). Libraries came from the immunoSEQ multiplex PCR assay. TCRdb's version of the immuneACCESS table is confined to in-frame rearrangements and falls short of the full clone set. An unresolved V gene accounts for under half of the shortfall where checked; the remainder is of unknown origin. Recorded for this sample are some 15,000 clones; under 80% of them occurred a single time. The ten largest clones capture around 25% of the sample. According to the study, the label for this sample's time point signals: cycle 2 day 1 (C2D1) of nivolumab. All trial patients had relapsed after autologous stem cell transplantation, with cohorts A, B and C differing in prior brentuximab vedotin exposure. This material consisted of peripheral blood mononuclear cells (PBMCs), taken before the second cycle of nivolumab. These receptors were obtained from a human donor with classical Hodgkin lymphoma.

This clone was found a few times. The rearrangement uses TRBV30 and TRBJ1-3; D gene uncertain. The CDR3 is made up of 12 amino acids. The germline V and J ends were trimmed by 2 bases and 7 bases, with 9 bases remaining between them. Per germline, CDR1 GTSNPN and CDR2 SVGIG (reference sequence). The chain's CDR3 is CAWSIRGNTIYF. The CDR3 bases are TGTGCCTGGAGTATACGCGGGAACACCATATATTTT.

This chain joins TRBV5-1 and TRBJ1-3, with TRBD1 matching 8 bases. V trimming: 0 bases; J trimming: 2 bases; junction bases outside the gene matches: 4. CDR1 SGHRS and CDR2 YFSETQ come from the germline V gene. The CDR3 runs 16 residues. The CDR3 DNA sequence: TGCGCCAGCAGCTTGGGGTACAGGGGGGCTGGAAACACCATATATTTT. It translates to CASSLGYRGAGNTIYF.

The chain joins TRBV27 to TRBJ2-2; 8 bases line up with TRBD1. The CDR3 runs 19 residues. The V and J ends lost 5 bases and 0 bases, in that order; junction bases with no gene match: 14. Germline V gene data show CDR1 as MNHEY and CDR2 as SMNVEV (reference sequence). The CDR3 loop reads CASSLRYHQGATNTGELFF. The CDR3 DNA reads as TGTGCCAGCAGTCTCCGTTACCACCAGGGGGCTACGAACACCGGGGAGCTGTTTTTT.

The rearrangement joins TRBV5-1 to TRBJ2-7; 7 bases are a match to TRBD1. The CDR3 is 15 residues long. After removal of 9 bases from V and 5 bases from J, the junction contained 17 bases not matched to a gene. CDR1 SGHRS and CDR2 YFSETQ come from the germline V gene. The CDR3: CAITRTDRESHEQYF. The CDR3 region has the DNA TGCGCCATCACACGGACTGACAGGGAATCCCACGAGCAGTACTTC.

This rearrangement joins TRBV5-6 to TRBJ2-5, with 13 bases matching TRBD2. The J call is doubtful: the DNA matches TRBJ2-7 better. This CDR3 has 18 amino acids. In germline, CDR1 is SGHDT, CDR2 YYEEEE. The CDR3 coding sequence is TGTGCCAGCAGCTCGCAGGCTCGGACTAGCGGGGGCCTCAACGAGCAGTACTTC. Encoded protein: CASSSQARTSGGLNEQYF.

CDR3 nucleotide sequence: TGTGCCAGCAGTTCCCCACTTTCTAGGGACAGGATGTCCTGGATCGACGAGCAGTACTTC. As protein: CASSSPLSRDRMSWIDEQYF. This chain joins TRBV27 and TRBJ2-7; 8 positions match TRBD1. V trimming: 4 bases; J trimming: 5 bases; junction bases outside the gene matches: 25. Germline values: CDR1 MNHEY, CDR2 SMNVEV (reference sequence). This CDR3 has 20 residues.

The chain links TRBV5-1 to TRBJ1-6; tentative D call: TRBD1 (6 bases). Trimming took off 4 bases at V and 9 bases at J, with 14 bases between the two ends. Germline values: CDR1 SGHRS, CDR2 YFSETQ. The CDR3 contains 14 residues. The CDR3 loop is CASSQARGSSPLHF. The CDR3, as DNA: TGCGCCAGCAGCCAGGCCAGGGGTAGTTCACCCCTCCACTTT.

This chain joins TRBV6-5 and TRBJ2-7; D may be TRBD2 (5 bases). The CDR3 is made up of 15 amino acids. V lost 4 bases to trimming and J lost 2 bases, with 15 bases between them. Germline lookup yields CDR1 MNHEY and CDR2 SVGAGI. CDR3 DNA: TGTGCCAGCAGTTCGCGGGCGGCCTACCCCTACGAGCAGTACTTC. It codes for CASSSRAAYPYEQYF.

This clone was observed a single time. This rearrangement joins TRBV18 to TRBJ1-6, with no clear D. In germline, CDR1 is KGHSH, CDR2 LQKENI. V lost 6 bases to trimming and J lost 6 bases, with 9 bases between them. The CDR3 contains 13 residues. The CDR3 DNA is TGTGCCAGCTCGAGCGTCTCTAATTCACCCCTCCACTTT. Protein product: CASSSVSNSPLHF.

This clone turned up a few times. The germline gene is not matched at one end of the junction; a read error may be the cause. This sequence joins TRBV6-5 and TRBJ1-6, with 9 bases that match TRBD1. Germline V lookup: CDR1 MNHEY, CDR2 SVGAGI. This CDR3 has 15 residues. Written as DNA, the CDR3 is TGTGCCAGCAGTTCCCCCGGGACAGGGTATTCGCCCCTCCACTTT. Residues: CASSSPGTGYSPLHF.

The genes are TRBV5-1 and TRBJ1-2; the D is unclear. This CDR3 is built from 15 residues. The germline V gene has CDR1 SGHRS and CDR2 YFSETQ. The V and J ends lost 0 bases and 4 bases respectively, with 13 bases between them. CDR3 in DNA: TGCGCCAGCAGCTTGGCGTCAGCTGATACCTATGGCTACACCTTC. Residues: CASSLASADTYGYTF.

The J gene is TRBJ2-7, the V gene TRBV7-6, with D uncertain. Germline V gene lookup returns CDR1 SGHVS and CDR2 FNYEAQ. The CDR3 runs 14 residues. Deletions cut 0 bases from V and 0 bases from J, with 6 bases between. CDR3 sequence reads: CASSLAPSSYEQYF. The CDR3 nucleotides read TGTGCCAGCAGCTTAGCCCCCAGCTCCTACGAGCAGTACTTC.

Sample share makes this clone medium-sized. The chain links TRBV6-5 to TRBJ2-7; weak D call: TRBD1 (6 bases). Trimming took off 5 bases at V and 2 bases at J, with 13 bases between the two ends. CDR3 size: 14 residues. CDR1 and CDR2 from the germline V gene are MNHEY and SVGAGI. CDR3 sequence (DNA): TGTGCCAGCAGTGAGTTTGGACAGCCCTACGAGCAGTACTTC. Its protein is CASSEFGQPYEQYF.